Sequencing of this TCR beta chain was carried out in a study of T-cell memory formation after mild COVID-19. General study findings and limits: Among contracting clones, CD4+ were mainly CM/EM and CD8+ enriched in EMRA.

This clonotype was counted only a few times. The target antigen is unknown. TCRdb processed the 5' RACE reads anew with MiXCR; each CDR3 protein has one entry. Of about 560,000 distinct CDR3 sequences listed, 18% were seen once; the top ten hold around 12%. CDR3 length: 12 amino acids. The sequenced sample consisted of PBMCs or a T cell subset sorted from them (not recorded which). The sequence was collected from an adult woman who had mild COVID-19 (a few samples of this study predate the infection). Cell type and time point are not known. V usage is TRBV21-1 and J usage is TRBJ2-5; TRBD1, as called in the table, went unchecked against the DNA. TRBV21-1 is tagged as a pseudogene. CDR3 DNA: TGTGCCAGGACGGGGGCCCGGGCGACCCAGTACTTC. Translated, it gives CARTGARATQYF.